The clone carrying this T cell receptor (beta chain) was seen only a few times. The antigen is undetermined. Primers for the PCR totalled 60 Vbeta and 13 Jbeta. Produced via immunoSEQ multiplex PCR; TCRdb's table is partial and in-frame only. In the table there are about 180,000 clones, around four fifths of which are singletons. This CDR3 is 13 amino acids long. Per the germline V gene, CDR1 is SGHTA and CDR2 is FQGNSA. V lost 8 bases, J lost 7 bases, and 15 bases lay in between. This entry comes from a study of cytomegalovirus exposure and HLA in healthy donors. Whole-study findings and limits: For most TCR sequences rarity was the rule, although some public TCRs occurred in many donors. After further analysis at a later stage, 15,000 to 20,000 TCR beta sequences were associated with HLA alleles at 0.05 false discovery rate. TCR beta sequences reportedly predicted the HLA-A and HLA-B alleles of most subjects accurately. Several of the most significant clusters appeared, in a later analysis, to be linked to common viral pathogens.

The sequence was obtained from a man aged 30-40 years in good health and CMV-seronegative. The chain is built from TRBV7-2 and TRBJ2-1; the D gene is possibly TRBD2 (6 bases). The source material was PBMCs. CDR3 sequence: CASGTGTRNEQFF. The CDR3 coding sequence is TGTGCCAGCGGAACCGGGACTCGTAATGAGCAGTTCTTC.